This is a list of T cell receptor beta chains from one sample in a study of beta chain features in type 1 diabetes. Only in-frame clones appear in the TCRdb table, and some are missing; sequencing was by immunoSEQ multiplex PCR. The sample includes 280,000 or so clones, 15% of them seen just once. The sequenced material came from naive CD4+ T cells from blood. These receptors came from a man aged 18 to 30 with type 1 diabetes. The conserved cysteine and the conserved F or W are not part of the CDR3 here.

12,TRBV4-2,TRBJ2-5,ASSQGQYQETQY
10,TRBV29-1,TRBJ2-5,SVFRKGGTQY
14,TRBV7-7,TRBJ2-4,ASSLEQGVIKNIQY
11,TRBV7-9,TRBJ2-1,ASSPTAYNEQF
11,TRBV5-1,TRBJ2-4,ASSLAEGSIQY
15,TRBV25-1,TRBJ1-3,ASSQYSRQSSGNTIY
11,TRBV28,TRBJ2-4,ASSAGRVAGRY
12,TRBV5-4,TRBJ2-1,ASSYGTGSHGQF
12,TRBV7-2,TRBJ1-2,ASSLTQGRDGYT
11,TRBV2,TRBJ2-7,ASSRDRAYEQY
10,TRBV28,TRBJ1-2,ASTPVGYGYT
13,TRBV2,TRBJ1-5,ASSEGDRPSGPQH
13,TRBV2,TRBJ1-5,ASSGTAFGNQPQH
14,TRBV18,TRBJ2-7,ASSLKPGGAEDEQY
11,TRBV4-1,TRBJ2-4,ASSQLTANIQY